Presented here are 9 T cell receptor beta chains from one specimen sequenced in a study of blood T cell repertoires in COVID-19. Method: immunoSEQ multiplex PCR; TCRdb's copy keeps in-frame clones and lacks some. The repertoire has about 140,000 clones, over 80% of them found once; the top ten carry 8.9%. Sequenced: peripheral blood. These receptors were obtained from a man aged 25-40 years with COVID-19, enrolled during active disease.

The rearrangement joins TRBV6-5 to TRBJ1-1, with D possibly matching TRBD1 (5 bases). The CDR3 has 15 amino acids. The V and J ends lost 7 bases and 1 base respectively, with 16 bases between them. The V gene's germline CDR1 is MNHEY and CDR2 SVGAGI. This CDR3 reads CASIHRGIENTEAFF. The DNA of the CDR3 is TGTGCCAGCATTCACCGGGGGATCGAGAACACTGAAGCTTTCTTT.

The chain recombines TRBV27 with TRBJ2-7; tentative D call: TRBD1 (6 bases). CDR3 length: 15 amino acids. Trimming removed 5 bases at V and 5 bases at J, with 19 bases between. Germline V lookup: CDR1 MNHEY, CDR2 SMNVEV (reference sequence). CDR3 amino acids: CASSPQTGPKDEQYF. The CDR3 nucleotides are TGTGCCAGCAGTCCCCAGACAGGTCCTAAGGACGAGCAGTACTTC.

V and J are TRBV6-5 and TRBJ2-7, with D possibly being TRBD2 (5 bases). The germline V gene has CDR1 MNHEY and CDR2 SVGAGI. CDR3 size: 14 residues. V was cut by 0 bases and J by 3 bases, with 9 bases left in between. This CDR3 reads CASSYSAGDYEQYF. CDR3 sequence (DNA): TGTGCCAGCAGTTACTCGGCCGGGGACTACGAGCAGTACTTC.

This chain uses TRBV2 with TRBJ2-1; D might be TRBD1 (6 bases). CDR1 and CDR2 from the germline V gene are SNHLY and FYNNEI. The V gene lost 6 bases and the J gene lost 7 bases, with 16 bases spanning the gap. The CDR3 has 14 amino acids. The CDR3 sequence: CASSLQVGGNEQFF. In nucleotides, the CDR3 is TGTGCCAGCAGCCTTCAGGTAGGGGGAAATGAGCAGTTCTTC.

V gene TRBV7-2 combines with J gene TRBJ1-3, with D perhaps TRBD1 (6 bases). Trimming removed 1 base at V and 7 bases at J, with 8 bases between. The CDR3 totals 13 residues. CDR1 and CDR2 from the germline V gene are SGHTA and FQGNSA. As DNA, the CDR3 is TGTGCCAGCAGCTTAGTTAGGGGGAACACCATATATTTT. Translation gives CASSLVRGNTIYF.

This sequence joins TRBV27 and TRBJ1-1; D possibly corresponds to TRBD1 (5 bases). Germline-derived CDR1 and CDR2 are MNHEY and SMNVEV (reference sequence). The CDR3 consists of 13 residues. V shed 5 bases and J shed 1 base, with 8 bases lying between them. DNA for the CDR3: TGTGCCAGCAGTCTCGGACAGAACACTGAAGCTTTCTTT. Protein: CASSLGQNTEAFF.

This clone was picked up one time. The V and J genes are TRBV6-1 and TRBJ1-5; 7 nucleotides match TRBD1. The CDR3 is 14 residues long. CDR1 and CDR2 (germline): MNHNS, SASEGT. The ends lost 2 bases at V and 6 bases at J; junction bases unmatched: 4. For the CDR3, the DNA is TGTGCCAGCAGTGAATTGGGACAGTTTCAGCCCCAGCATTTT. The encoded protein is CASSELGQFQPQHF.

V gene TRBV29-1 combines with J gene TRBJ2-1; 7 positions agree with TRBD2. Germline-derived CDR1 and CDR2 are SQVTM and ANQGSEA. CDR3 length equals 13 residues. J gave up 10 bases and V 0 bases, and 6 bases lay outside the gene matches. The CDR3 DNA reads TGCAGCGTTGAAGATCAAGGCGGGAGCGAGCAGTTCTTC. It is translated as CSVEDQGGSEQFF.

The J gene is TRBJ2-1, the V gene TRBV24-1; 7 bases match TRBD2. The germline gives CDR1 KGHDR, CDR2 SFDVKD. J gave up 8 bases and V 8 bases, and 8 bases lay outside the gene matches. This CDR3 is 13 amino acids long. CDR3 DNA: TGTGCCACCACCTTGGGGGGGGAGTATGAGCAGTTCTTC. This translates into CATTLGGEYEQFF.